This is a list of T cell receptor beta chains from one sample in a study of blood T cell repertoires in COVID-19. The protocol was immunoSEQ multiplex PCR, while the TCRdb copy is restricted to in-frame clones and leaves out a portion. The sample lists about 170,000 clones; roughly 85% were seen once. The specimen sequenced was PBMCs or T cells enriched from blood (not recorded which). The receptors derive from a woman aged 45-60 years who had recovered from COVID-19. CDR3s include the opening cysteine and the closing phenylalanine or tryptophan. The D gene is left open where the match is weak. Rows give clone size only sometimes, using once, few, many, or a class for an expanded clone.

abundance	d_gene	v_gene	j_gene	CDR3nt	CDR3aa
.	.	TRBV5-1	TRBJ1-2	TGCGCCAGCAGCCTGGACCGGGGACTCACCTTC	CASSLDRGLTF
.	.	TRBV9	TRBJ1-2	TGTGCCAGCAGCGTAAAGGAGCGTTATGGCTACACCTTC	CASSVKERYGYTF
.	.	TRBV13	TRBJ2-1	TGTGCCAGCAGCCCTCCCAGCGGAGCCACCTACAATGAGCAGTTCTTC	CASSPPSGATYNEQFF
.	TRBD2	TRBV5-1	TRBJ2-1	TGCGCCAGCAGCTCAGGGGGACTAGCGGGATACAATGAGCAGTTCTTC	CASSSGGLAGYNEQFF
.	.	TRBV11-1	TRBJ1-5	TGTGCCAGCAGCTTCGGAACAGGTCAGCCCCAGCATTTT	CASSFGTGQPQHF
once	.	TRBV6-5	TRBJ2-1	TGTGCCAGCAGTTACGAGCGGTCCTACAATGAGCAGTTCTTC	CASSYERSYNEQFF
.	.	TRBV27	TRBJ1-4	TGTGCCAGCAGTTTATTCTCGGACAGTGTGGTAGAAAAACTGTTTTTT	CASSLFSDSVVEKLFF
.	TRBD1	TRBV9	TRBJ1-5	TGTGCCAGCGGAAAGACAGGGCAGCAGCCCCAGCATTTT	CASGKTGQQPQHF
.	.	TRBV6-5	TRBJ1-2	TGTGCCAGCAGGCCCCCAATAAACAGCTATGGCTACACCTTC	CASRPPINSYGYTF
.	TRBD1	TRBV24-1	TRBJ1-1	TGTGCCACCTCGGGACAGGGAAGGAACACTGAAGCTTTCTTT	CATSGQGRNTEAFF